The sequence of this T cell receptor beta chain was determined in a study of cytomegalovirus exposure and HLA in healthy donors. V lost 4 bases and J lost 6, with 15 bases in between. CDR1 and CDR2 (germline): MNHEY, SMNVEV (reference sequence). The CDR3 covers 15 residues. Generated by immunoSEQ multiplex PCR, the TCRdb table keeps only in-frame clones and is missing some. The table records tens of thousands of clones, approximately 94% of them present only once. This sequence joins TRBV27 and TRBJ1-4; the D gene is possibly TRBD1 (6 bases). The TCR was taken from a woman in her thirties in good health and CMV-seropositive. Sequencing input: PBMCs. DNA of the CDR3: TGTGCCAGCAGTTCCCAGGGGTTGGGTGATGAAAAACTGTTTTTT. It translates to CASSSQGLGDEKLFF.